This T cell receptor beta chain was captured by sequencing in a study of T cell repertoires in cytomegalovirus infection. The overall study: Public signatures in TCR beta pointed to CMV infection and matching HLA type.

TCRdb re-analysed the reads in MiXCR, keeping a single row per CDR3 protein. The sample carries some 700,000 distinct CDR3 sequences, under 40% recorded once. Material for sequencing was PBMCs. This receptor was identified in a human donor in good health (CMV status not recorded). Some clones in this sample may be carry-over from other donors' samples.

The CDR3 region is CASSDGTNGANVLTF. The CDR3 region has the DNA TGTGCCAGCAGTGACGGGACTAATGGGGCCAACGTCCTGACTTTC. The chain joins TRBV2 to TRBJ2-6; 7 positions match TRBD2. Looked up from germline, CDR1 is SNHLY and CDR2 is FYNNEI. Unmatched junction bases numbered 2, after V lost 3 bases and J lost 3 bases. The CDR3 has 15 residues. The entire variable domain, with the rest obtained from reference TRBV2 and TRBJ2-6, is as follows: EPEVTQTPSHQVTQMGQEVILRCVPISNHLYFYWYRQILGQKVEFLVSFYNNEISEKSEIFDDQFSVERPDGSNFTLKIRSTKLEDSAMYFCASSDGTNGANVLTFGAGSRLTVL.